This TCR beta chain came from a study of neoadjuvant anti-PD-1 for oral cavity cancer. The wider study: Patients mostly received three to four biweekly nivolumab doses at 3 mg/kg before surgery.

CDR1 is SGHTS, CDR2 YDEGEE, per germline. Trimming took off 1 base at V and 3 bases at J, with 5 bases between the two ends. The CDR3 loop spans 12 amino acids. With respect to this clone: The antigen remains unidentified.

Regarding the study as a whole: After neoadjuvant nivolumab, PBMC T cell clonality was significantly higher in non-responders than responders.

Six replicates per PBMC sample, mostly from 480 ng of genomic DNA. The assay was immunoSEQ multiplex PCR, and TCRdb's table has in-frame clones only and misses some. The sample lists tens of thousands of clones; approximately 84% were seen once. The chain recombines TRBV5-8 with TRBJ2-7; no definite D call. The sample here was PBMCs, taken before nivolumab (anti-PD-1) treatment. The TCR comes from a person aged 35 to 85 with oral cavity squamous cell carcinoma. The CDR3 spells CASSLNSYEQYF. Written as DNA, the CDR3 is TGTGCCAGCAGCTTGAACAGCTACGAGCAGTACTTC. The variable domain in full, completed from reference TRBV5-8 and TRBJ2-7, reads EAGVTQSPTHLIKTRGQQATLRCSPISGHTSVYWYQQALGLGLQFLLWYDEGEERNRGNFPPRFSGRQFPNYSSELNVNALELEDSALYLCASSLNSYEQYFGPGTRLTVT.